The rows below give T cell receptor beta chains drawn from one sample of a study of neurological immune-mediated disorders. TCRdb reprocessed the 5' RACE reads with MiXCR, giving one entry per CDR3 protein. Counted here are approximately 50,000 distinct CDR3 sequences, roughly 8% occurring once; the ten biggest clones make up 1.9%. The sequencing input was PBMCs. These receptors were obtained from a middle-aged woman in good health. Both conserved end residues are trimmed from each CDR3. A D gene is named only where the DNA matches it firmly. Not every row has a clone size; where given, it reads once, few, many or a size class.

abundance | j_gene | v_gene | d_gene | CDR3aa
many | TRBJ2-1 | TRBV5-1 | - | ASSSGGPDNEQF
many | TRBJ2-2 | TRBV7-3 | TRBD2 | ASSLTLRAGDLPGELF
many | TRBJ2-1 | TRBV6-5 | - | ASSFGISYNEQF
many | TRBJ2-1 | TRBV7-2 | TRBD2 | ASSLASGVYNEQF
many | TRBJ1-1 | TRBV5-1 | - | ASSLAQENTEAF
many | TRBJ1-6 | TRBV5-1 | - | ASSLNRRGAGDSPLH
- | TRBJ1-6 | TRBV7-2 | - | ASSLFGSTPLH
- | TRBJ2-5 | TRBV29-1 | TRBD2 | SVQWEAGGLVILETQY
- | TRBJ1-1 | TRBV5-1 | - | ASSLVPGAETEAF
few | TRBJ2-1 | TRBV7-8 | TRBD2 | ASSWGLHNEQF
many | TRBJ1-5 | TRBV11-2 | - | ASSSQPDQPQH
many | TRBJ1-1 | TRBV20-1 | - | SGVARRLLNTEAF
many | TRBJ1-2 | TRBV6-2/TRBV6-3 | - | ASSLPGVGGYT
few | TRBJ2-7 | TRBV20-1 | TRBD1 | SARDAGGGDEQY
many | TRBJ1-2 | TRBV7-2 | - | ASSFPGRVDYGYT
many | TRBJ2-1 | TRBV7-2 | TRBD2 | ASSLAVSGRIHNEQF
many | TRBJ1-3 | TRBV6-5 | - | ASSYSYPLSGNTIY
many | TRBJ1-1 | TRBV27 | TRBD1 | ASSLGDRGLGTEAF
many | TRBJ2-1 | TRBV11-1 | TRBD1 | ASSLGYRGQNEQF
many | TRBJ2-7 | TRBV5-1 | TRBD1 | ASSRPGTGAYEQY
few | TRBJ2-7 | TRBV5-1 | - | ASSLALGREQY
many | TRBJ1-5 | TRBV6-5 | - | ASSQREGNQPQH
many | TRBJ1-5 | TRBV9 | TRBD1 | ASSNTGGQPQH
many | TRBJ1-1 | TRBV5-5 | - | ASSLNRDTEAF
few | TRBJ2-7 | TRBV5-5 | - | ASSIQLTGLYEQY
many | TRBJ1-4 | TRBV4-1 | - | ASSQDLGTNEKLF
many | TRBJ2-7 | TRBV4-2 | TRBD1 | ASSTGTGDYEQY
many | TRBJ1-2 | TRBV12-3/TRBV12-4 | - | ASSLEGPHYGYT
- | TRBJ2-7 | TRBV29-1 | - | SVFSDRTYEQY
many | TRBJ1-1 | TRBV5-1 | - | ASSSLGQAGTEAF
many | TRBJ1-4 | TRBV3-1 | - | ASSQRAGNEKLF
- | TRBJ1-4 | TRBV9 | - | ASSEGEKLF
many | TRBJ1-1 | TRBV5-1 | TRBD1 | ASSGDRDSEAF
many | TRBJ1-6 | TRBV12-5 | - | ASGLSDRPNSPLH
- | TRBJ1-2 | TRBV19 | TRBD1 | ASSVDRGSNYGYT
many | TRBJ2-7 | TRBV4-3 | - | ASSQDMGGGRNYEQY
many | TRBJ1-2 | TRBV29-1 | - | SVEDRFGN
- | TRBJ2-7 | TRBV7-8 | - | ASSLIGWDEQY
- | TRBJ2-3 | TRBV6-5 | TRBD1 | ASSTDREADTQY
many | TRBJ2-7 | TRBV5-1 | TRBD1 | ASTDRGYEQY
many | TRBJ1-1 | TRBV12-3/TRBV12-4 | - | ASGRGNTEAF
many | TRBJ2-7 | TRBV29-1 | TRBD1 | SVGLQGQEQY
many | TRBJ2-2 | TRBV9 | - | ASSSRPDYLELF
few | TRBJ2-3 | TRBV12-3/TRBV12-4 | - | ASSLRTVSTDTQY
- | TRBJ2-7 | TRBV2 | - | ATNRVRTYEQY
many | TRBJ2-1 | TRBV7-2 | - | ASSLARGPYNEQF
many | TRBJ2-1 | TRBV12-3/TRBV12-4 | - | ASSNYNEQF
many | TRBJ1-2 | TRBV29-1 | TRBD1 | SVSDRGYNYGYT
- | TRBJ2-7 | TRBV7-4 | - | ASSPTRGTVSGEY
many | TRBJ1-5 | TRBV27 | TRBD1 | ASSESGGHQPQH
many | TRBJ2-4 | TRBV9 | TRBD2 | ASSVGGGGAKNIQY
many | TRBJ1-1 | TRBV6-2/TRBV6-3 | - | ASSYLEGSEAF
many | TRBJ2-7 | TRBV29-1 | - | SVPRGGTYEQY
many | TRBJ2-6 | TRBV5-1 | - | ASSLEVATGANVLT
many | TRBJ2-7 | TRBV20-1 | TRBD2 | SATKGTSGRYEQY
many | TRBJ1-5 | TRBV24-1 | - | ATGVDQPQH
many | TRBJ1-1 | TRBV14 | - | ASSQARTANTEAF
many | TRBJ1-1 | TRBV29-1 | - | SVEGNTEAF
many | TRBJ2-5 | TRBV20-1 | TRBD1 | SASPRQGRETQY
many | TRBJ2-1 | TRBV7-9 | TRBD2 | ASSWGLAGLGEQF